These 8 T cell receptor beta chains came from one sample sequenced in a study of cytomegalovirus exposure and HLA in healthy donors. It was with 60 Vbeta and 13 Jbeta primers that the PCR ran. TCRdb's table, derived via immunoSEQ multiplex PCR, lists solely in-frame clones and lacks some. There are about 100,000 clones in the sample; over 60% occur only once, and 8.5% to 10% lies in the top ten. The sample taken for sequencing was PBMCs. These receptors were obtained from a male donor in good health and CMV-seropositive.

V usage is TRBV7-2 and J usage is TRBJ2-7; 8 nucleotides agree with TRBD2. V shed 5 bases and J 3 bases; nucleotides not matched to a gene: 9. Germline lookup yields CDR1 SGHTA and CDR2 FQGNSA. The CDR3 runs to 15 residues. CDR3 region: CASSTSTSANYEQYF. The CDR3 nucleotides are TGTGCCAGCAGCACCTCGACTAGCGCCAACTACGAGCAGTACTTC.

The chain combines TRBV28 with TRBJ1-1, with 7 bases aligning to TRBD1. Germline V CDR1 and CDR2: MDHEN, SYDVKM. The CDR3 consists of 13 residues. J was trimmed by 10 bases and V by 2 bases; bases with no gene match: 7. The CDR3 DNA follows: TGTGCCAGCAGTTTAAAAAAGACAGGGACAGCTTTCTTT. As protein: CASSLKKTGTAFF.

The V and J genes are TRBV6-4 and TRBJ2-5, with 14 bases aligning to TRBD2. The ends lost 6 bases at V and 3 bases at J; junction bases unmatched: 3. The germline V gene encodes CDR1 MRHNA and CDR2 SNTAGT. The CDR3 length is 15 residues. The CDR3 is CASSPGLAGEETQYF. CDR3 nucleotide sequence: TGTGCCAGCAGCCCGGGACTAGCGGGAGAAGAGACCCAGTACTTC.

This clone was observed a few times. CDR3 nucleotide sequence: TGTGCCAGCAGCCCTGACAGGGGATACGAGCAGTACTTC. It is translated as CASSPDRGYEQYF. The chain is built from TRBV11-2 and TRBJ2-5, with 8 bases that match TRBD1. With the DNA end fitting TRBJ2-7 better, the J assignment may be wrong. This CDR3 is built from 13 residues. The germline gives CDR1 SGHAT, CDR2 FQNNGV.

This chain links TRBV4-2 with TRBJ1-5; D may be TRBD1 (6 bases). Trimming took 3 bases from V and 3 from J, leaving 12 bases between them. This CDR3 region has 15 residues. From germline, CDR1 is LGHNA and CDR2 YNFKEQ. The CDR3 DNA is TGTGCCAGCAGCCAGGCCGGACAGTACAATCAGCCCCAGCATTTT. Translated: CASSQAGQYNQPQHF.

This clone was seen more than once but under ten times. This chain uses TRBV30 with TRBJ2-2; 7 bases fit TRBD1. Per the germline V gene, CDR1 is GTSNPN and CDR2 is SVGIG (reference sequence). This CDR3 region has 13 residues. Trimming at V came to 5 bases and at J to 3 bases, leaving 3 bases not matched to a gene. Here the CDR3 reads CAWGQAYTGELFF. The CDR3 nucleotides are TGTGCCTGGGGACAGGCCTACACCGGGGAGCTGTTTTTT.

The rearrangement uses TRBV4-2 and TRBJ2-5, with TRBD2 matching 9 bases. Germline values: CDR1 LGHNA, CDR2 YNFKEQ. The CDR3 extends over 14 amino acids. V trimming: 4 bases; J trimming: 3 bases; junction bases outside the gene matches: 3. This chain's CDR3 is CASSLRLAEETQYF. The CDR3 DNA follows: TGTGCCAGCAGCCTCCGACTAGCGGAAGAGACCCAGTACTTC.

CDR3 DNA sequence: TGTGCCAGCAGTAAACAGGGGGCGGACACCGGGGAGCTGTTTTTT. Translating it yields CASSKQGADTGELFF. The V and J genes are TRBV2 and TRBJ2-2, with TRBD1 matching 9 bases. CDR1 and CDR2 (germline): SNHLY, FYNNEI. Trimming cost V 5 bases and J 3 bases; bases outside gene matches: 4. The CDR3 consists of 15 residues.